The rows below give T cell receptor beta chains drawn from one sample of a study of T cells in Graves' hyperthyroidism and ophthalmopathy. One entry per CDR3 protein, called by TCRdb with MiXCR from the multiplex PCR reads. The sample has roughly 350,000 distinct CDR3 sequences; roughly an eighth are singletons. Source material: blood. The source is a woman between 40 and 55 years old with Graves' ophthalmopathy. Both conserved end residues are part of each CDR3. Fields, in order: D gene, J gene, V gene, clone size, CDR3 protein, CDR3 DNA. A D gene is named only where the DNA matches it firmly. Where a row states a size, it is once, few, many or the class of an expanded clone; other rows omit it.

D: NA
J: TRBJ2-5
V: TRBV10-3
size: once
CDR3: CAISPGGLIEETQYF
DNA: TGTGCCATCAGCCCAGGGGGGCTTATCGAGGAGACCCAGTACTTC

D: NA
J: TRBJ2-2
V: TRBV7-6
size: many
CDR3: CASSLEWDGELFF
DNA: TGTGCCAGCAGCTTAGAGTGGGACGGGGAGCTGTTTTTT

D: NA
J: TRBJ2-1
V: TRBV6-1
size: NA
CDR3: CASMERGRNEQFF
DNA: TGTGCCAGCATGGAACGCGGTCGGAATGAGCAGTTCTTC

D: NA
J: TRBJ2-1
V: TRBV15
size: few
CDR3: CATSRDLASSSVYEQFF
DNA: TGTGCCACCAGCAGAGATTTAGCTTCTAGTTCGGTCTACGAGCAGTTCTTC

D: TRBD1
J: TRBJ2-3
V: TRBV5-1
size: many
CDR3: CASSLGPGQATDTQYF
DNA: TGCGCCAGCAGCTTAGGTCCGGGACAGGCCACAGATACGCAGTATTTT

D: TRBD1
J: TRBJ2-3
V: TRBV12-3/TRBV12-4
size: many
CDR3: CASTSDRGRADTQYF
DNA: TGTGCCAGCACCTCCGACAGGGGCAGGGCAGATACGCAGTATTTT

D: NA
J: TRBJ1-2
V: TRBV7-9
size: many
CDR3: CASSSGSLPNYGYTF
DNA: TGTGCCAGCAGCTCCGGTAGCTTACCTAACTATGGCTACACCTTC

D: TRBD1
J: TRBJ2-2
V: TRBV15
size: NA
CDR3: CATSRGRGRDTGELFF
DNA: TGTGCCACCAGCAGAGGCAGGGGGCGAGACACCGGGGAGCTGTTTTTT

D: TRBD1
J: TRBJ1-4
V: TRBV15
size: few
CDR3: CATSRGRGMITNEKLFF
DNA: TGTGCCACCAGCAGAGGCAGGGGGATGATCACTAATGAAAAACTGTTTTTT

D: NA
J: TRBJ2-5
V: TRBV4-1
size: NA
CDR3: CASSPEPLETQYF
DNA: TGCGCCAGCAGCCCCGAACCCCTCGAGACCCAGTACTTC

D: NA
J: TRBJ2-3
V: TRBV29-1
size: many
CDR3: CSVQEGRDTQYF
DNA: TGCAGCGTCCAAGAGGGGCGAGATACGCAGTATTTT

D: NA
J: TRBJ2-5
V: TRBV6-1
size: many
CDR3: CASSEARGTRGETQYF
DNA: TGTGCCAGCAGTGAAGCCCGAGGGACCAGGGGAGAGACCCAGTACTTC

D: TRBD1
J: TRBJ2-7
V: TRBV20-1
size: few
CDR3: CSANPAKPGQGSREQYF
DNA: TGCAGTGCCAATCCAGCTAAACCGGGACAGGGGAGCCGCGAGCAGTACTTC

D: NA
J: TRBJ2-3
V: TRBV9
size: many
CDR3: CASTQAPTDTQYF
DNA: TGTGCCAGCACCCAGGCCCCCACAGATACGCAGTATTTT

D: NA
J: TRBJ2-1
V: TRBV11-2
size: few
CDR3: CASSLGPATNIAYNEQFF
DNA: TGTGCCAGCAGCTTAGGTCCGGCCACTAATATAGCCTACAATGAGCAGTTCTTC

D: NA
J: TRBJ2-5
V: TRBV3-1
size: many
CDR3: CASSQGRETQYF
DNA: TGTGCCAGCAGCCAAGGACGGGAGACCCAGTACTTC

D: NA
J: TRBJ2-1
V: TRBV12-3/TRBV12-4
size: many
CDR3: CASSLAGGVYNEQFF
DNA: TGTGCCAGCAGTTTAGCGGGGGGCGTCTACAATGAGCAGTTCTTC

D: NA
J: TRBJ1-6
V: TRBV12-3/TRBV12-4
size: many
CDR3: CASSYVNLSLHF
DNA: TGTGCCAGCAGCTACGTGAATCTGTCCCTCCACTTT

D: NA
J: TRBJ2-7
V: TRBV19
size: few
CDR3: CASSTRGTLGQYF
DNA: TGTGCCAGTAGTACCCGGGGGACTCTTGGGCAGTACTTC

D: NA
J: TRBJ2-5
V: TRBV3-1
size: many
CDR3: CASSQGNQETQYF
DNA: TGTGCCAGCAGCCAGGGGAACCAAGAGACCCAGTACTTC

D: NA
J: TRBJ1-1
V: TRBV2
size: NA
CDR3: CASSQEDSGTEAFF
DNA: TGTGCCAGCAGTCAAGAGGACAGTGGCACTGAAGCTTTCTTT

D: NA
J: TRBJ1-5
V: TRBV12-3/TRBV12-4
size: few
CDR3: CASSLGQGPNQPQHF
DNA: TGTGCCAGCAGTTTGGGGCAGGGACCCAATCAGCCCCAGCATTTT

D: NA
J: TRBJ1-1
V: TRBV5-1
size: many
CDR3: CASSLVSGMNTEAFF
DNA: TGCGCCAGCAGCCTGGTCTCAGGGATGAACACTGAAGCTTTCTTT

D: TRBD2
J: TRBJ2-1
V: TRBV7-2
size: many
CDR3: CASQAAGGPYNEQFF
DNA: TGTGCCAGCCAGGCGGCGGGGGGACCCTACAATGAGCAGTTCTTC

D: TRBD1
J: TRBJ2-7
V: TRBV6-2/TRBV6-3
size: many
CDR3: CASSSTGTANYEQYF
DNA: TGTGCCAGCAGTTCGACCGGGACAGCTAACTACGAGCAGTACTTC

D: TRBD1
J: TRBJ2-7
V: TRBV10-3
size: many
CDR3: CAISESGQGYEQYF
DNA: TGTGCCATCAGTGAGTCTGGACAGGGCTACGAGCAGTACTTC

D: NA
J: TRBJ1-4
V: TRBV7-2
size: many
CDR3: CASSTREFEKLFF
DNA: TGTGCCAGCAGCACCAGGGAATTCGAAAAACTGTTTTTT

D: NA
J: TRBJ1-2
V: TRBV6-1
size: many
CDR3: CASSETWGSTGYTF
DNA: TGTGCCAGCAGTGAAACTTGGGGCTCCACCGGTTACACCTTC

D: TRBD2
J: TRBJ2-7
V: TRBV20-1
size: once
CDR3: CSARADLEPSGRAPYEQYF
DNA: TGCAGTGCTAGGGCTGACCTAGAGCCTAGCGGGAGGGCCCCCTACGAGCAGTACTTC

D: TRBD2
J: TRBJ2-1
V: TRBV12-3/TRBV12-4
size: NA
CDR3: CASSPRPPLAALPNEQFF
DNA: TGTGCCAGCAGTCCCAGGCCCCCTCTAGCGGCCCTCCCCAATGAGCAGTTCTTC

D: TRBD2
J: TRBJ2-2
V: TRBV12-5
size: NA
CDR3: CASGISGRGGELFF
DNA: TGTGCTAGTGGTATTAGCGGGAGAGGCGGGGAGCTGTTTTTT

D: TRBD1
J: TRBJ2-2
V: TRBV19
size: NA
CDR3: CASIGLLGQGSNTGELFF
DNA: TGTGCCAGTATAGGACTTCTCGGACAGGGGTCGAACACCGGGGAGCTGTTTTTT

D: NA
J: TRBJ2-5
V: TRBV29-1
size: NA
CDR3: CSVVGGRSYATRYF
DNA: TGCAGCGTTGTGGGCGGCCGCTCATATGCGACCCGGTACTTC

D: TRBD1
J: TRBJ1-3
V: TRBV7-9
size: NA
CDR3: CASSTGQGPGNTIYF
DNA: TGTGCCAGCAGCACAGGACAGGGCCCTGGAAACACCATATATTTT

D: TRBD1
J: TRBJ2-1
V: TRBV9
size: many
CDR3: CASSATGDPPNEQFF
DNA: TGTGCCAGCAGCGCCACAGGGGATCCTCCCAATGAGCAGTTCTTC

D: TRBD2
J: TRBJ2-1
V: TRBV7-8
size: many
CDR3: CASRVGLAGDNEQFF
DNA: TGTGCCAGCAGGGTTGGACTAGCGGGAGACAATGAGCAGTTCTTC

D: NA
J: TRBJ1-2
V: TRBV20-1
size: many
CDR3: CSASLGGSHGSYGYTF
DNA: TGCAGTGCTAGCCTGGGGGGTTCGCATGGTAGCTATGGCTACACCTTC

D: NA
J: TRBJ2-2
V: TRBV9
size: many
CDR3: CASSDPFPSPSGELFF
DNA: TGTGCCAGCAGCGATCCCTTCCCCAGCCCCTCCGGGGAGCTGTTTTTT

D: NA
J: TRBJ1-1
V: TRBV27
size: NA
CDR3: CASSWAGLEAFF
DNA: TGTGCCAGCAGCTGGGCGGGACTTGAAGCTTTCTTT

D: TRBD1
J: TRBJ1-5
V: TRBV7-8
size: many
CDR3: CASSRGTGWNQPQHF
DNA: TGTGCCAGCAGCCGAGGGACAGGCTGGAATCAGCCCCAGCATTTT

D: NA
J: TRBJ1-4
V: TRBV10-3
size: many
CDR3: CATQAYEDVEKLFF
DNA: TGTGCCACCCAGGCCTATGAGGACGTGGAAAAACTGTTTTTT

D: TRBD1
J: TRBJ1-2
V: TRBV10-3
size: many
CDR3: CAISAQGDYGYTF
DNA: TGTGCCATCAGTGCGCAGGGGGACTATGGCTACACCTTC

D: NA
J: TRBJ2-7
V: TRBV10-3
size: NA
CDR3: CATSLDRAPYEQYF
DNA: TGTGCCACCAGCCTTGACCGGGCCCCCTACGAGCAGTACTTC

D: NA
J: TRBJ1-1
V: TRBV19
size: many
CDR3: CASKVTRAGGTEAFF
DNA: TGTGCCAGTAAAGTTACGAGGGCTGGGGGCACTGAAGCTTTCTTT

D: NA
J: TRBJ2-7
V: TRBV3-1
size: few
CDR3: CANSQVEGYGEQYF
DNA: TGTGCCAACAGCCAAGTCGAAGGGTACGGCGAGCAGTACTTC

D: NA
J: TRBJ2-3
V: TRBV6-2/TRBV6-3
size: many
CDR3: CASSYFLRSWGETFGDTQYF
DNA: TGTGCCAGCAGTTACTTCCTCCGATCGTGGGGAGAGACGTTTGGCGATACGCAGTATTTT

D: TRBD1
J: TRBJ1-2
V: TRBV15
size: many
CDR3: CATSRDRSLQGGHGYTF
DNA: TGTGCCACCAGCAGAGATCGAAGTTTACAGGGGGGCCATGGCTACACCTTC

D: TRBD1
J: TRBJ2-7
V: TRBV30
size: NA
CDR3: CAWRGTGRGEQYF
DNA: TGTGCCTGGAGGGGGACAGGACGGGGCGAGCAGTACTTC

D: NA
J: TRBJ2-7
V: TRBV20-1
size: few
CDR3: CSARVAPSPSGHQYYEQYF
DNA: TGCAGTGCTAGAGTAGCCCCCTCGCCATCGGGACACCAATACTACGAGCAGTACTTC

D: TRBD1
J: TRBJ1-5
V: TRBV15
size: many
CDR3: CATGQALNQPQHF
DNA: TGTGCCACCGGACAGGCACTCAATCAGCCCCAGCATTTT

D: NA
J: TRBJ2-2
V: TRBV12-3/TRBV12-4
size: NA
CDR3: CASSLRARTGELFF
DNA: TGTGCCAGCAGTTTGAGGGCGCGCACCGGGGAGCTGTTTTTT

D: NA
J: TRBJ2-1
V: TRBV11-3
size: NA
CDR3: CASSLFGGGAYNEQFF
DNA: TGTGCCAGCAGCTTATTCGGCGGGGGCGCCTACAATGAGCAGTTCTTC

D: TRBD2
J: TRBJ2-5
V: TRBV27
size: few
CDR3: CASSSLVPGGGTQYF
DNA: TGTGCCAGCAGTTCCTTGGTCCCGGGGGGGGGGACCCAGTACTTC

D: NA
J: TRBJ2-1
V: TRBV2
size: many
CDR3: CASRGVINEQFF
DNA: TGTGCCAGCCGTGGGGTTATCAATGAGCAGTTCTTC

D: NA
J: TRBJ1-5
V: TRBV5-1
size: few
CDR3: CASSLGIGNQPQHF
DNA: TGCGCCAGCAGTTTAGGGATAGGCAATCAGCCCCAGCATTTT

D: NA
J: TRBJ2-2
V: TRBV11-3
size: many
CDR3: CASRSGPSTTGELFF
DNA: TGTGCCAGCAGGTCGGGACCCAGCACCACCGGGGAGCTGTTTTTT

D: NA
J: TRBJ2-3
V: TRBV5-1
size: NA
CDR3: CVSRPSPTTDTQYF
DNA: TGCGTCAGCAGACCAAGTCCGACGACAGATACGCAGTATTTT

D: NA
J: TRBJ2-1
V: TRBV20-1
size: few
CDR3: CSAMRRGLSNEQFF
DNA: TGCAGTGCCATGCGAAGGGGCCTCTCTAATGAGCAGTTCTTC